This T cell receptor (beta chain) appears in the sequencing data of a study of Graves' ophthalmopathy and Graves' hyperthyroidism (dated by TCRdb to the late 2010s). A note on the overall study: Peripheral blood was collected at initial diagnosis, prior to any treatment. The study used signatures of the TCR beta repertoire to tell Graves' ophthalmopathy apart from Graves' hyperthyroidism and to predict which patients would progress to ophthalmopathy. In total, over 130 blood samples were TCR-sequenced: 40 to 45 ophthalmopathy, around 75 hyperthyroidism and 17 hyperthyroidism-to-ophthalmopathy patients. To explore V-J signatures that distinguish ophthalmopathy from hyperthyroidism, a discovery set of 95 to 100 patients was enrolled, made up of more than 40 with ophthalmopathy and 55 to 65 with stable hyperthyroidism. An independent validation cohort comprised roughly 20 hyperthyroidism patients and around 16 patients who later progressed from hyperthyroidism to ophthalmopathy. In a handful of hyperthyroidism patients, the T-cell repertoire of thyroid tissue was compared with the T-cell repertoire of blood. Once sampling was done, hyperthyroidism patients were given methimazole at a starting dose of 30 mg daily, while ophthalmopathy patients were given high-dose intravenous methylprednisolone. The 100 or so discovery patients were randomly divided into training and test sets at a 7:3 ratio.

Hyperthyroidism was considered stable if no progression to ophthalmopathy occurred within 18 months of follow-up. Hyperthyroidism patients were newly diagnosed, with disease duration under 2 months, and aged 18 to 65 years. Patients with other autoimmune diseases, uncontrolled infections, pregnancy or lactation were excluded. Diagnosis relied on clinical symptoms, serum thyroxine, TRAb, thyroid ultrasound and orbital computed tomography. Using Ficoll-Paque density gradient centrifugation, PBMCs were isolated from approximately 11 ml of fresh peripheral blood. Total RNA was extracted with Trizol reagent and quality-checked on an Agilent 2100 Bioanalyzer. For repertoire sequencing, TCR beta CDR3 regions were amplified from RNA transcripts. The first round of RT-PCR was done with HTBI primers and the Qiagen OneStep RT-PCR kit, and was followed by a second round of multiplex PCR, then size selection and purification. Libraries were sequenced on an Illumina HiSeq2000 using paired-end 100 bp reads. For the original study's pipeline: SOAPnuke was used for read processing, and reads with adapters, uncalled bases, a mean Phred below 15, or no exact constant-primer or identifier match were discarded. COPE v1.2.5 was used to merge high-quality paired reads. Each unique nucleotide sequence was treated as a clonotype, and MiTCR v1.1 was used to align the clonotypes to the IMGT TRB V, D and J references. The analysis was limited to V-J combinations with a frequency above 0.0001, which together covered 99% to 99.2% of repertoires. For each V-J combination, a TCR clonal expansion and chaos score was defined as F50 clonal expansion divided by the chaos observed in the TCRdist matrix. Welch's t-statistics and random forest were used to reduce features to approximately 13 V-J combinations, which were fed into a naive Bayes classifier. The similarity between thyroid and blood repertoires was quantified using the Morisita-Horn index. TCRdb reprocessed the public reads (quality trimming at Q25 with fastp, clone calling with MiXCR) and kept in-frame beta chains. Entries that share a CDR3 protein sequence are merged under the most common genes and DNA. The V and J calls follow TCRdb's processing rather than the paper's. Present in this sample are some 410,000 distinct CDR3 sequences, 20% to 25% of which were seen just once. Clones ranked in the top ten supply more than 2.5% of the sample.

The table lists this clonotype with many counts. This receptor's antigen is unknown. No base quality information exists; no much larger clone differs at one position. Here is what the overall study found, with its caveats: Most of the expanded thyroid clonotypes with a frequency above 0.001 were also detected in blood, and it was suggested that the thyroid immune response may be reflected by blood repertoires. No statistical method was used to set the sample size in advance, and the investigators knew which group each participant was assigned to. In validation, the model predicted ophthalmopathy progression with over 60% sensitivity and 72.22% specificity; 12 predicted patients were CT-confirmed with GO in a median of around 6.5 months. In cross-validation, the 13-signature model distinguished ophthalmopathy from stable hyperthyroidism with approximately 90% sensitivity and approximately 81% specificity, while in the test set the corresponding values were about 80% and 75%.

Sequencing input: peripheral blood. The sequence derives from a woman in her late teens or twenties with stable Graves' hyperthyroidism. Donor details come from another sample of the same person, matched by shared clones.

The CDR3 region reads CASSRVGFNSPLHF. The DNA sequence follows: TGCGCCAGCAGCCGGGTGGGCTTTAATTCACCCCTCCACTTT. The receptor chain draws on TRBV4-1 and TRBJ1-6; no D gene call is confident. CDR1 MGHRA and CDR2 YSYEKL are derived from the germline V gene. V loses 4 bases, J loses 6 bases, and the germline ends lie 10 bases apart. Measured from the cysteine to the phenylalanine, the CDR3 is 14 residues long. Only the CDR3 part of the read is kept: 42 bases, read in frame from the first base.